Shown below are 3 T cell receptor beta chains from a single sample sequenced in a study of cytomegalovirus exposure and HLA in healthy donors. Use of 60 Vbeta and 13 Jbeta primers characterized the PCR. Assay: immunoSEQ multiplex PCR; the TCRdb copy retains only in-frame clones and omits some. The sample has 150,000 to 200,000 clones, approximately 81% seen once. The sequencing sample was made of PBMCs. The receptor set was obtained from a woman between 18 and 29 years old in good health and CMV-seronegative.

The chain has TRBV27 and TRBJ2-1; 8 nucleotides agree with TRBD2. The germline gives CDR1 MNHEY, CDR2 SMNVEV (reference sequence). Losses at the gene ends were 8 bases for V and 4 bases for J; bases not matched to a gene: 7. The length of the CDR3 is 14 residues. The DNA for the CDR3 is TGTGCCAGCCACCGGGCGGGAGGTTACAATGAGCAGTTCTTC. Translation: CASHRAGGYNEQFF.

The chain uses TRBV11-2 and TRBJ1-3, with a weak D call TRBD1 (5 bases). V gave up 5 bases and J gave up 0 bases, with 23 bases separating them. The germline V gene encodes CDR1 SGHAT and CDR2 FQNNGV. This CDR3 has 19 residues. The CDR3 loop is CASSAWVTQGGFSGNTIYF. The CDR3 coding sequence is TGTGCCAGCAGCGCATGGGTAACTCAGGGTGGATTCTCTGGAAACACCATATATTTT.

As DNA, the CDR3 is TGTGCCAGCAGCTTGGAGCGGGAGGGCACAGATACGCAGTATTTT. Translated: CASSLEREGTDTQYF. V usage is TRBV5-8 and J usage is TRBJ2-3; 9 nucleotides line up with TRBD2. Germline V gene lookup returns CDR1 SGHTS and CDR2 YDEGEE. CDR3 length: 15 amino acids. With 0 bases clipped from V and 1 base from J, the junction kept 0 bases outside the gene matches.